The clone carrying this TCR beta chain was seen once. The junction shows a germline mismatch at one end, possibly a read error. CDR1 and CDR2 from the germline V gene are LGHNA and YNFKEQ. The CDR3 loop spans 16 amino acids. This record comes from a study of CD8+CD57+ T cells in acquired aplastic anemia. Study at large: DNA recovered from sorted CD4+ and CD8+ cells had a mean of approximately 3.4 ug.

Both TCR beta VDJ combination and CDR3 sequence profiling were carried out. Genomic DNA was the template for this profiling. TCRdb processed the reads anew with MiXCR; each CDR3 protein has one entry. The sample yields 250,000 to 350,000 distinct CDR3 sequences, 45% to 70% seen once. Sequencing was performed on sorted CD4+, CD8+, or CD8+CD57+ T cells (not recorded which) from PBMCs. The chain couples TRBV4-2 to TRBJ2-7; TRBD2 might be the D (6 bases). The origin of this receptor is a human donor with severe aplastic anemia or a healthy control (not recorded which). DNA of the CDR3: TGTGCCAGCAGTCAAGAAGCGGGTGGTGCATCCTACGAGCAGTACTTC. As protein: CASSQEAGGASYEQYF.